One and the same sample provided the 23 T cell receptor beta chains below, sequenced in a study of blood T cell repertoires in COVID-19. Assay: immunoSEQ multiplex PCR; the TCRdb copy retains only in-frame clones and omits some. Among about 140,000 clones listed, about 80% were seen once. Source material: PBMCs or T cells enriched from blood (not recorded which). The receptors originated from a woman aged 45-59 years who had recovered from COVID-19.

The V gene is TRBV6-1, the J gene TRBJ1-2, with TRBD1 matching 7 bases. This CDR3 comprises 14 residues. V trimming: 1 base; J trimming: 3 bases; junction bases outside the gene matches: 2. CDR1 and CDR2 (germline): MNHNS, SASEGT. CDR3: CASSEGDRYYGYTF. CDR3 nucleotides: TGTGCCAGCAGTGAAGGGGACAGATACTATGGCTACACCTTC.

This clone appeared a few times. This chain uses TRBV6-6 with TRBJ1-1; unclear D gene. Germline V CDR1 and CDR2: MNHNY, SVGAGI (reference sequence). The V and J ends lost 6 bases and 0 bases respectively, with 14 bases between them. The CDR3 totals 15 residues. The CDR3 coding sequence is TGTGCCAGCAGACGCACCGAACTCATGAACACTGAAGCTTTCTTT. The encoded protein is CASRRTELMNTEAFF.

The CDR3 is CASSPLTRGGNYGYTF. The CDR3 nucleotides read TGTGCCAGCAGTCCACTCACAAGAGGAGGGAACTATGGCTACACCTTC. The chain joins TRBV27 to TRBJ1-2; D gene uncertain. The V gene's germline CDR1 is MNHEY and CDR2 SMNVEV (reference sequence). CDR3 length: 16 amino acids. The ends were cut back, 5 bases at V and 2 bases at J, with 18 bases in the middle.

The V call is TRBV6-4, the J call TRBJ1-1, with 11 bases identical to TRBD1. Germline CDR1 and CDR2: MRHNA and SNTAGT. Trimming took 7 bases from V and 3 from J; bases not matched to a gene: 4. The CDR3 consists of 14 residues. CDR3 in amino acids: CASKSGQGDTEAFF. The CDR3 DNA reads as TGTGCCAGCAAGTCGGGACAGGGGGACACTGAAGCTTTCTTT.

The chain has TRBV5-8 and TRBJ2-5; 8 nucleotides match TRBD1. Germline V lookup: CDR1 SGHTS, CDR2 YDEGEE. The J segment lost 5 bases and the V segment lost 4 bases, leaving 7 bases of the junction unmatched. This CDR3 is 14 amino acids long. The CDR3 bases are TGTGCCAGCAGCGATGGACAGGGCTGGGAGACCCAGTACTTC. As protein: CASSDGQGWETQYF.

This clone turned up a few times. The CDR3 DNA sequence: TGTGCCAGCAGCTTATCCAGGAACACTGAAGCTTTCTTT. This translates into CASSLSRNTEAFF. The chain uses TRBV11-2 and TRBJ1-1, with D uncertain. Trimming pared 2 bases from V and 1 base from J, leaving 5 bases between. The CDR3 runs to 13 residues. Looked up from germline, CDR1 is SGHAT and CDR2 is FQNNGV. Full variable domain (rest looked up from reference TRBV11-2 and TRBJ1-1): EAGVAQSPRYKIIEKRQSVAFWCNPISGHATLYWYQQILGQGPKLLIQFQNNGVVDDSQLPKDRFSAERLKGVDSTLKIQPAKLEDSAVYLCASSLSRNTEAFFGQGTRLTVV.

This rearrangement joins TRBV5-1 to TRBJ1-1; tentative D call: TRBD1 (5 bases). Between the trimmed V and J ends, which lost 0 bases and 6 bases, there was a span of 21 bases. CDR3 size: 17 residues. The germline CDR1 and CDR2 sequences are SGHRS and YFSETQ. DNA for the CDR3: TGCGCCAGCAGCTTGGACCCAGGGATGCGTTCGGTCGCTGAAGCTTTCTTT. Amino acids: CASSLDPGMRSVAEAFF.

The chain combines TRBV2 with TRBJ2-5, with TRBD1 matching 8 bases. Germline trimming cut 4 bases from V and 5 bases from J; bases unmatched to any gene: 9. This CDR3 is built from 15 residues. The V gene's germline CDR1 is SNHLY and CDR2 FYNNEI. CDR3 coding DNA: TGTGCCAGCAGTGGGGTTTGGGACAGGAGTGAGACCCAGTACTTC. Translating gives CASSGVWDRSETQYF.

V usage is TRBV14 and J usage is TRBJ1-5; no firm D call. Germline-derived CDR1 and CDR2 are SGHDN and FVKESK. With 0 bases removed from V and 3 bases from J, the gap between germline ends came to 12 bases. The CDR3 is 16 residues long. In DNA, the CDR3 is TGTGCCAGCAGCCAAGATAAGGTGCAGGTCAATCAGCCCCAGCATTTT. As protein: CASSQDKVQVNQPQHF.

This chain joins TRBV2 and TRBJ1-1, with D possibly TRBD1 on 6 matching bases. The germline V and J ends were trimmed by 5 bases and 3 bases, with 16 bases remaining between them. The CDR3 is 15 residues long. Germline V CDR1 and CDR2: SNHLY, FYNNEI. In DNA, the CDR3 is TGTGCCAGCAGTCCCCGACAGGTCATGGACACTGAAGCTTTCTTT. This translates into CASSPRQVMDTEAFF.

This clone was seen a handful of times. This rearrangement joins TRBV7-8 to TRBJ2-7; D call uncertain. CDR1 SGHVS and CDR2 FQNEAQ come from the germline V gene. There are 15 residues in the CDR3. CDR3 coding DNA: TGTGCCAGCAGTTTAGGGCCAGGCAGAGACTACGAGCAGTACGTC. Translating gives CASSLGPGRDYEQYV.

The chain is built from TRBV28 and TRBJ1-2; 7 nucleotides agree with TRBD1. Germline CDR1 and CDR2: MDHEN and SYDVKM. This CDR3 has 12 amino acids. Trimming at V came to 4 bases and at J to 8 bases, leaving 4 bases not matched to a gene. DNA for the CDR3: TGTGCCAGCAGTTCCCAGGGGGACGGCTACACCTTC. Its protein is CASSSQGDGYTF.

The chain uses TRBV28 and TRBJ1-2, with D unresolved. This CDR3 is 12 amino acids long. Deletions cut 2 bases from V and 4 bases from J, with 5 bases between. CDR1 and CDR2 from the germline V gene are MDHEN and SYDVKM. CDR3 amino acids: CASSLRSYGYTF. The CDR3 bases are TGTGCCAGCAGTTTACGGTCCTATGGCTACACCTTC.

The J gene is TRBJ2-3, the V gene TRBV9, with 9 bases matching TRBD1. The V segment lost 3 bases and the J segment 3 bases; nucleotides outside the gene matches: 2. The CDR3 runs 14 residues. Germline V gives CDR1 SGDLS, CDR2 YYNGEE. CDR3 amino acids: CASSAGTGTDTQYF. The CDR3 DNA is TGTGCCAGCAGCGCTGGGACAGGGACAGATACGCAGTATTTT.

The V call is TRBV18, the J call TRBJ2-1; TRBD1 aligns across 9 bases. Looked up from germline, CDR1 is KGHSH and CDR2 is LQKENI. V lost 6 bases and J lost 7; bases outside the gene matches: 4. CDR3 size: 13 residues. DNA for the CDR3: TGTGCCAGCTCCCTTGACAGGGGGAATGAGCAGTTCTTC. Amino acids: CASSLDRGNEQFF.

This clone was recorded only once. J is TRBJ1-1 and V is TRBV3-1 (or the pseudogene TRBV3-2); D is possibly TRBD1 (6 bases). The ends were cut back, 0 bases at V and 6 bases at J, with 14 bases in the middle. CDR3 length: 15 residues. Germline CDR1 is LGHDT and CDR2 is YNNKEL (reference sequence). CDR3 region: CASSQEGGVGAEAFF. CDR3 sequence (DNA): TGTGCCAGCAGCCAAGAAGGGGGGGTGGGTGCTGAAGCTTTCTTT.

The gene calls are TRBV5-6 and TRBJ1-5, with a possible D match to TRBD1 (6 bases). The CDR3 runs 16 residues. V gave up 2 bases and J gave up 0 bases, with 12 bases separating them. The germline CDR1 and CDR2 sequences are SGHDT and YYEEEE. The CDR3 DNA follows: TGTGCCAGCAGCTTTTTCACAGGGCATAGCAATCAGCCCCAGCATTTT. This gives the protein CASSFFTGHSNQPQHF.

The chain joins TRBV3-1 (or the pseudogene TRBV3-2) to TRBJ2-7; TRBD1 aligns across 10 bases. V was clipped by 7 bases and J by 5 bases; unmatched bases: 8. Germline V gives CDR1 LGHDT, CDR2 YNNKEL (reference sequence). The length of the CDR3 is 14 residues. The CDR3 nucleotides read TGTGCCAGCACTTTGACAGGGGGCCTGGACGAGCAGTACTTC. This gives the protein CASTLTGGLDEQYF.

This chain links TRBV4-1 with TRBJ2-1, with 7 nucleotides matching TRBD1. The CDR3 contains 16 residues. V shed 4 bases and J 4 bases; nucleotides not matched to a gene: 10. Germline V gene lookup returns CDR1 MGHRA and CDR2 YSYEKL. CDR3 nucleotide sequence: TGCGCCAGCAGCCCATCGTGGGGACAGAAATACAATGAGCAGTTCTTC. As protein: CASSPSWGQKYNEQFF.

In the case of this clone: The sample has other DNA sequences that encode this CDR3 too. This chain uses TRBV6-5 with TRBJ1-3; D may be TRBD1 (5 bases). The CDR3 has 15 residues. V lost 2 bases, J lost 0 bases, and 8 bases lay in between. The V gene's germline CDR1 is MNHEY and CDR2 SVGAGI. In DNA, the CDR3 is TGTGCCAGCAGTTACCAGGGCCCCTCTGGAAACACCATATATTTT. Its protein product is CASSYQGPSGNTIYF.

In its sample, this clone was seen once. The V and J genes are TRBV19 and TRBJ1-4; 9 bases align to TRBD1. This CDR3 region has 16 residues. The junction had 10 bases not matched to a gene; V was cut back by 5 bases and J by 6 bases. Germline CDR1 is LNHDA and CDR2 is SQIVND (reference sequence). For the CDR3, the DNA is TGTGCCAGTAGTGGGACAGGGAGAAGCGGGGATGAAAAACTGTTTTTT. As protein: CASSGTGRSGDEKLFF. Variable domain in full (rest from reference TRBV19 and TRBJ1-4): DGGITQSPKYLFRKEGQNVTLSCEQNLNHDAMYWYRQDPGQGLRLIYYSQIVNDFQKGDIAEGYSVSREKKESFPLTVTSAQKNPTAFYLCASSGTGRSGDEKLFFGSGTQLSVL.

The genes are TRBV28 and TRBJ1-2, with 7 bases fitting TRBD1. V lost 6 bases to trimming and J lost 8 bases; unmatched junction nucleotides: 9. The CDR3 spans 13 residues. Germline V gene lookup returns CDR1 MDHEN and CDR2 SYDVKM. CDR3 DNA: TGTGCCAGCAGCCTAAACAGGGGAGGCGGCTACACCTTC. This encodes CASSLNRGGGYTF.

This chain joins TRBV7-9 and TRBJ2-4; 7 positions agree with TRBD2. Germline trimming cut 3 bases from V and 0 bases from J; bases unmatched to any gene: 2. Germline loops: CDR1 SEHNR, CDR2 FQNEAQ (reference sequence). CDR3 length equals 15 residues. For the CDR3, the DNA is TGTGCCAGCAGCTTGGGAGGGCTAGCCAAAAACATTCAGTACTTC. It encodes CASSLGGLAKNIQYF.